A selection of T cell receptor beta chains follows, all from one sample in a study of shared clonotypes between healthy human individuals. Only in-frame clones appear in the TCRdb table, and some are missing; sequencing was by immunoSEQ multiplex PCR. The sample consists of about 600,000 clones, roughly 72% of them appearing once. The sequenced sample was PBMCs. The origin of the receptors is a woman between 40 and 55 years old in good health. Some clones in this sample may be carry-over from other donors' samples. CDR3s include the opening cysteine and the closing phenylalanine or tryptophan. The order of the fields is J gene, V gene, clone size, D gene, CDR3 protein, CDR3 DNA. The D gene is left open where the match is weak. Only part of the rows carry a size: once, few, many, or a class if the clone is expanded.

J gene: TRBJ1-4
V gene: TRBV19
clone size: few
D gene: -
CDR3 protein: CASRWGPNEKLFF
CDR3 DNA: TGTGCCAGTCGGTGGGGACCAAATGAAAAACTGTTTTTT

J gene: TRBJ1-2
V gene: TRBV4-2
clone size: -
D gene: TRBD1
CDR3 protein: CASSQLGQGNGYTF
CDR3 DNA: TGTGCCAGCAGCCAACTGGGACAGGGGAATGGCTACACCTTC

J gene: TRBJ2-1
V gene: TRBV30
clone size: -
D gene: -
CDR3 protein: CAWSSLRGAYNEQFF
CDR3 DNA: TGTGCCTGGAGTTCCCTACGCGGGGCCTACAATGAGCAGTTCTTC

J gene: TRBJ1-4
V gene: TRBV2
clone size: few
D gene: -
CDR3 protein: CASKRTDSTNEKLFF
CDR3 DNA: TGTGCCAGCAAGCGGACAGATTCAACTAATGAAAAACTGTTTTTT

J gene: TRBJ2-2
V gene: TRBV28
clone size: -
D gene: -
CDR3 protein: CASSSHNTGELFF
CDR3 DNA: TGTGCCAGCAGTTCACACAACACCGGGGAGCTGTTTTTT

J gene: TRBJ2-7
V gene: TRBV7-2
clone size: -
D gene: -
CDR3 protein: CASSLAPGPSYEQYF
CDR3 DNA: TGTGCCAGCAGCTTAGCCCCTGGGCCGTCCTACGAGCAGTACTTC

J gene: TRBJ2-1
V gene: TRBV28
clone size: -
D gene: -
CDR3 protein: CASSFPGNFEQFF
CDR3 DNA: TGTGCCAGCAGTTTCCCGGGAAATTTTGAGCAGTTCTTC

J gene: TRBJ1-2
V gene: TRBV5-1
clone size: -
D gene: -
CDR3 protein: CASSPDRTPNYGYTF
CDR3 DNA: TGCGCCAGCAGCCCCGATAGGACACCAAACTATGGCTACACCTTC

J gene: TRBJ1-3
V gene: TRBV7-9
clone size: -
D gene: TRBD1
CDR3 protein: CASSFSNTGDSGNTIYF
CDR3 DNA: TGTGCCAGCAGCTTCAGCAACACAGGGGACTCTGGAAACACCATATATTTT

J gene: TRBJ2-7
V gene: TRBV7-6
clone size: -
D gene: -
CDR3 protein: CASSLDVSDFGYEQYF
CDR3 DNA: TGTGCCAGCAGCTTAGACGTTTCCGATTTCGGCTACGAGCAGTACTTC

J gene: TRBJ1-5
V gene: TRBV6-1
clone size: -
D gene: -
CDR3 protein: CASSEIRGFSNQPQHF
CDR3 DNA: TGTGCCAGCAGTGAAATCAGGGGTTTCAGCAATCAGCCCCAGCATTTT

J gene: TRBJ2-7
V gene: TRBV6-5
clone size: -
D gene: TRBD2
CDR3 protein: CASRTSGSIRQYF
CDR3 DNA: TGTGCCAGCAGGACTAGCGGGAGTATCAGGCAGTACTTC

J gene: TRBJ2-2
V gene: TRBV10-3
clone size: -
D gene: TRBD2
CDR3 protein: CAISPGLGDGELFF
CDR3 DNA: TGTGCCATCAGCCCGGGACTAGGGGACGGGGAGCTGTTTTTT

J gene: TRBJ2-1
V gene: TRBV28
clone size: -
D gene: TRBD2
CDR3 protein: CASSLPQTVKLAGRNEQFF
CDR3 DNA: TGTGCCAGCAGTTTACCACAAACCGTAAAACTAGCGGGACGCAATGAGCAGTTCTTC

J gene: TRBJ2-1
V gene: TRBV7-2
clone size: once
D gene: -
CDR3 protein: CASSLRWDEQFF
CDR3 DNA: TGTGCCAGCAGCTTAAGGTGGGATGAGCAGTTCTTC

J gene: TRBJ2-3
V gene: TRBV5-1
clone size: -
D gene: -
CDR3 protein: CASSRDRDTQYF
CDR3 DNA: TGCGCCAGCAGTCGAGACCGAGATACGCAGTATTTT

J gene: TRBJ2-5
V gene: TRBV30
clone size: many
D gene: -
CDR3 protein: CAWSVRSSWGETQYF
CDR3 DNA: TGTGCCTGGAGTGTAAGGTCCTCCTGGGGGGAGACCCAGTACTTC

J gene: TRBJ2-2
V gene: TRBV10-1
clone size: many
D gene: TRBD2
CDR3 protein: CASSEGTSGNANTGELFF
CDR3 DNA: TGCGCCAGCAGTGAGGGGACTAGCGGGAACGCGAACACCGGGGAGCTGTTTTTT

J gene: TRBJ1-2
V gene: TRBV2
clone size: -
D gene: -
CDR3 protein: CASSEGGYGYTF
CDR3 DNA: TGTGCCAGCAGTGAAGGTGGCTATGGCTACACCTTC

J gene: TRBJ1-4
V gene: TRBV10-1
clone size: -
D gene: -
CDR3 protein: CASSESILGKLFF
CDR3 DNA: TGCGCCAGCAGTGAGTCGATTTTGGGAAAACTGTTTTTT

J gene: TRBJ1-1
V gene: TRBV28
clone size: -
D gene: TRBD1
CDR3 protein: CASARDSYYTEAFF
CDR3 DNA: TGTGCCAGCGCCCGGGACAGTTATTACACTGAAGCTTTCTTT

J gene: TRBJ2-1
V gene: TRBV6-6
clone size: -
D gene: TRBD1
CDR3 protein: CASRGQGDHYNEQFF
CDR3 DNA: TGTGCCAGCAGAGGGCAGGGGGATCACTACAATGAGCAGTTCTTC

J gene: TRBJ2-1
V gene: TRBV6-5
clone size: -
D gene: TRBD1
CDR3 protein: CASSYLGQGISEQFF
CDR3 DNA: TGTGCCAGCAGTTACCTGGGACAGGGAATCTCGGAGCAGTTCTTC

J gene: TRBJ2-1
V gene: TRBV2
clone size: -
D gene: -
CDR3 protein: CARGGGGGEYNEQFF
CDR3 DNA: TGTGCCAGAGGAGGAGGGGGTGGTGAATACAATGAGCAGTTCTTC

J gene: TRBJ2-3
V gene: TRBV18
clone size: -
D gene: -
CDR3 protein: CASSPTRAGTNTDTQYF
CDR3 DNA: TGTGCCAGCTCACCAACACGAGCGGGCACTAACACAGATACGCAGTATTTT

J gene: TRBJ2-5
V gene: TRBV29-1
clone size: -
D gene: -
CDR3 protein: CSVDLVQQETQYF
CDR3 DNA: TGCAGCGTTGATTTGGTACAACAAGAGACCCAGTACTTC

J gene: TRBJ2-7
V gene: TRBV5-6
clone size: -
D gene: TRBD2
CDR3 protein: CASTHLAGVREQYF
CDR3 DNA: TGTGCCAGCACCCACTTAGCGGGAGTAAGGGAGCAGTACTTC

J gene: TRBJ1-5
V gene: TRBV2
clone size: -
D gene: -
CDR3 protein: CASRGDSNQPQHF
CDR3 DNA: TGTGCCAGCAGGGGGGATAGCAATCAGCCCCAGCATTTT

J gene: TRBJ1-5
V gene: TRBV30
clone size: -
D gene: -
CDR3 protein: CTWATGRNQPQHF
CDR3 DNA: TGTACCTGGGCTACAGGGCGCAATCAGCCCCAGCATTTT

J gene: TRBJ2-5
V gene: TRBV5-1
clone size: -
D gene: -
CDR3 protein: CASSLGQITGETQYF
CDR3 DNA: TGCGCCAGCAGCTTGGGACAAATTACAGGAGAGACCCAGTACTTC

J gene: TRBJ2-7
V gene: TRBV28
clone size: -
D gene: TRBD2
CDR3 protein: CDSNGGTSSYEQYF
CDR3 DNA: TGTGACAGCAATGGCGGGACTAGCTCCTACGAGCAGTACTTC

J gene: TRBJ2-7
V gene: TRBV5-1
clone size: -
D gene: TRBD1
CDR3 protein: CASSLGDRASYEQYF
CDR3 DNA: TGCGCCAGCAGCTTGGGAGACAGGGCATCCTACGAGCAGTACTTC

J gene: TRBJ1-1
V gene: TRBV13
clone size: few
D gene: -
CDR3 protein: CASSQGHLNTEAFF
CDR3 DNA: TGTGCCAGCAGCCAGGGACACCTTAACACTGAAGCTTTCTTT

J gene: TRBJ1-1
V gene: TRBV18
clone size: -
D gene: -
CDR3 protein: CASSQGYGTEAFF
CDR3 DNA: TGTGCCAGCTCACAGGGATATGGGACGGAAGCTTTCTTT